This TCR beta chain was obtained from a study of T cell repertoires in cytomegalovirus infection. The wider study: Matching HLA type, along with CMV infection, was indicated by public TCR beta signatures.

MiXCR, applied by TCRdb to the reads, yields one record per CDR3 protein. The sample includes 300,000 or so distinct CDR3 sequences, around 9.1% of them seen just once. This clonotype was observed at least ten times. This CDR3 contains 13 residues. The germline V gene has CDR1 SNHLY and CDR2 FYNNEI. The V end lost 2 bases, the J end lost 5 bases, and 10 bases lay between the germline ends. What was sequenced was PBMCs. This TCR was sampled from a human donor in good health (CMV status not recorded). Some clones in this sample may be carry-over from other donors' samples. The chain employs TRBV2 and TRBJ2-7; possible D gene TRBD1, 5 bases. The CDR3 here is CASSEIREHEQYF. The CDR3 DNA sequence: TGTGCCAGCAGTGAAATCAGGGAACACGAGCAGTACTTC.